Below, 11 T cell receptor beta chains from the same sample are listed, as sequenced in a study of T cells after posttransplantation cyclophosphamide. Sequencing was performed with immunoSEQ multiplex PCR; in TCRdb, only in-frame clones are kept and a portion is missing. Of over a thousand clones listed, about 77% are singletons. Cyclophosphamide on days +3 and +4 followed busulfan-fludarabine conditioning and a marrow graft. Sequenced material: CD4+ T cells sorted from PBMCs, taken after allogeneic stem cell transplant with posttransplant cyclophosphamide. The receptors were gathered from a male patient aged 50 to 60 who received an allogeneic stem cell transplant from an unrelated donor, was CMV-positive, and had acute GVHD only. Part of the T cell pool may stem from the graft donor.

This clone turned up a few times. The V call is TRBV28, the J call TRBJ2-2, with 9 nucleotides matching TRBD2. The CDR3 is 17 amino acids. V shed 0 bases and J 6 bases; nucleotides not matched to a gene: 8. Germline CDR1 MDHEN, CDR2 SYDVKM. CDR3 loop: CASSLWGLAGGPGELFF. The CDR3 DNA sequence: TGTGCCAGCAGTTTATGGGGGCTGGCGGGAGGGCCCGGGGAGCTGTTTTTT.

A few counts support this clone. V is TRBV2 and J is TRBJ1-2, with D possibly TRBD1 on 5 matching bases. Trimming pared 7 bases from V and 5 bases from J, leaving 14 bases between. The germline gives CDR1 SNHLY, CDR2 FYNNEI. The CDR3 runs 13 residues. CDR3 nucleotide sequence: TGTGCCAGCAAGGACACGGGGGTGTATGGCTACACCTTC. It translates to CASKDTGVYGYTF.

V is TRBV5-4 and J is TRBJ1-2; D is possibly TRBD1 (6 bases). V shed 0 bases and J shed 7 bases, with 19 bases lying between them. Germline CDR1 is SGHNT and CDR2 is YYREEE (reference sequence). This CDR3 spans 16 amino acids. CDR3 amino acids: CASSLATGRAMTGYTF. The CDR3 DNA follows: TGTGCCAGCAGCTTGGCCACAGGGAGAGCGATGACTGGCTACACCTTC.

This chain connects TRBV7-8 to TRBJ1-5; D gene uncertain. The CDR3 runs 17 residues. V was pared by 1 base and J by 3 bases, with 16 bases between. Germline CDR1 reads SGHVS; CDR2 reads FQNEAQ. This CDR3 is CASSLGRGRANNQPQHF. The CDR3 coding sequence is TGTGCCAGCAGCTTAGGTCGGGGTCGGGCAAACAATCAGCCCCAGCATTTT.

The rearrangement joins TRBV13 to TRBJ2-3, with 8 bases matching TRBD1. This CDR3 is 16 amino acids long. J was trimmed by 2 bases and V by 5 bases; bases with no gene match: 9. Germline V lookup: CDR1 PRHDT, CDR2 FYEKMQ (reference sequence). The chain's CDR3 is CASSASLTGATDTQYF. In DNA form, the CDR3 reads TGTGCCAGCAGCGCCAGTTTGACAGGGGCCACAGATACGCAGTATTTT.

The sample holds a few counts of this clone. The chain has TRBV6-6 and TRBJ2-7; 7 nucleotides agree with TRBD1. The CDR3 is made up of 14 amino acids. Losses at the gene ends were 5 bases for V and 5 bases for J; bases not matched to a gene: 9. Germline V gene sequence: CDR1 MNHNY, CDR2 SVGAGI (reference sequence). This CDR3 is CASSPGTVNHEQYF. CDR3 sequence (DNA): TGTGCCAGCAGTCCCGGGACAGTAAACCACGAGCAGTACTTC.

Regarding this clone: Additional DNA sequences in this sample encode the identical CDR3. The rearrangement joins TRBV2 to TRBJ1-6, with D perhaps matching TRBD1 (6 bases). Per germline, CDR1 SNHLY and CDR2 FYNNEI. The V and J ends lost 2 bases and 13 bases respectively, with 24 bases between them. CDR3 size: 17 residues. DNA for the CDR3: TGTGCCAGCAGTGAACTGGGGGCAGGGGCGGGGGGCTCCCCCCTCCACTTT. Its protein is CASSELGAGAGGSPLHF.

Remarks on this clone: The junction does not match germline at one end; this may be a read error. The rearrangement joins TRBV6-5 to TRBJ2-5; 9 bases are shared with TRBD1. This CDR3 spans 15 amino acids. The germline gives CDR1 MNHEY, CDR2 SVGAGI. The CDR3 sequence: CASSNSGTGSETQYF. Here the CDR3 DNA reads TGTGCCAGCAGTAACTCCGGGACAGGGTCAGAGACCCAGTACTTC.

The rearrangement uses TRBV2 and TRBJ2-3; D is ambiguous. Per the germline V gene, CDR1 is SNHLY and CDR2 is FYNNEI. There are 12 residues in the CDR3. Trimming shortened V by 7 bases and J by 0 bases, and 5 bases separated the two germline ends. The CDR3 spells CASTPSTDTQYF. In DNA form, the CDR3 reads TGTGCCAGCACCCCGAGCACAGATACGCAGTATTTT.

The chain employs TRBV10-3 and TRBJ1-1, with 12 bases lining up with TRBD1. Germline CDR1 reads ENHRY; CDR2 reads SYGVKD. V lost 11 bases, J lost 3 bases, and 7 bases stayed unmatched. The CDR3 totals 14 residues. This CDR3 reads CAAGGQGAHTEAFF. CDR3 bases: TGTGCCGCGGGGGGACAGGGGGCCCACACTGAAGCTTTCTTT.

This rearrangement joins TRBV5-6 to TRBJ2-3; TRBD2 matches at 11 bases. This CDR3 has 16 amino acids. Germline CDR1 is SGHDT and CDR2 is YYEEEE. Losses at the gene ends were 2 bases for V and 0 bases for J; bases not matched to a gene: 2. The CDR3 region has the DNA TGTGCCAGCAGCTTCAGGACTAGCGGGAGCACAGATACGCAGTATTTT. This translates into CASSFRTSGSTDTQYF.